The clone carrying this T cell receptor (beta chain) was detected ten times or more. The TCRbeta library incorporated unique molecular identifiers. TCRdb reprocessed the PCR reads with MiXCR, giving one entry per CDR3 protein. The sample carries some 340,000 distinct CDR3 sequences, under 13% recorded once. The record originates from a study of T-cell reconstitution after alpha-beta-depleted transplantation in children. Losses at the gene ends were 6 bases for V and 1 base for J; bases not matched to a gene: 3. This CDR3 spans 14 amino acids. Germline V gene lookup returns CDR1 SGHTA and CDR2 FQGNSA. The J gene is TRBJ2-7, the V gene TRBV7-2, with TRBD2 matching 10 bases. Material: PBMCs from the stem cell graft donor, obtained from the stem cell graft. The receptor's source is a human donor who donated a stem cell graft to a child with acute lymphoblastic leukemia. This CDR3 is CASSLTSGSYEQYF. The CDR3 nucleotides read TGTGCCAGCAGTTTGACTAGCGGGTCCTACGAGCAGTACTTC.